Shown below are 31 T cell receptor beta chains from a single sample sequenced in a study of T-cell reconstitution after alpha-beta-depleted transplantation in children. Unique molecular identifiers were used to barcode this TCRbeta library. One entry per CDR3 protein, called by TCRdb with MiXCR from the PCR reads. This sample has 90,000 to 100,000 distinct CDR3 sequences, with 23% found just once. This specimen consisted of PBMCs, obtained before TCRalphabeta/CD19-depleted stem cell transplant. The receptors were gathered from a boy between 2 and 15 years old with acute lymphoblastic leukemia, due to receive a stem cell transplant.

The chain has TRBV20-1 and TRBJ1-1; D is possibly TRBD1 (6 bases). The germline V gene encodes CDR1 DFQATT and CDR2 SNEGSKA (reference sequence). V was shortened by 5 bases and J by 5 bases, with 9 bases between the two germline ends. The CDR3 sequence is 11 residues long. Written as DNA, the CDR3 is TGCAGTGCTCTGGGACAAACTGAAGCTTTCTTT. Amino acids: CSALGQTEAFF.

The chain recombines TRBV20-1 with TRBJ2-7; D possibly matches TRBD1 or TRBD2 (5 bases each). Germline CDR1 reads DFQATT; CDR2 reads SNEGSKA (reference sequence). This CDR3 has 12 residues. V lost 3 bases to trimming and J lost 2 bases, with 8 bases between them. The CDR3 spells CSARGETYEQYF. The CDR3 DNA reads as TGCAGTGCTAGGGGGGAGACCTACGAGCAGTACTTC.

This clonotype was seen repeatedly, ten times or more. This chain's CDR3 is CASSLDASTNYGYTF. Written as DNA, the CDR3 is TGCGCCAGCAGCTTGGACGCATCCACTAACTATGGCTACACCTTC. The J gene is TRBJ1-2, the V gene TRBV5-1, with D hard to call. Trimming stripped 0 bases from V and 0 bases from J, with 9 bases between. Germline V gives CDR1 SGHRS, CDR2 YFSETQ. The CDR3 spans 15 residues.

The chain combines TRBV11-1 with TRBJ2-1; 7 bases map to TRBD2. V lost 5 bases and J lost 4; bases outside the gene matches: 5. Germline-derived CDR1 and CDR2 are SGHAT and FQDESV (reference sequence). The CDR3 sequence is 14 residues long. Written as DNA, the CDR3 is TGTGCCAGCAGCCCTAGCGGCCCATACAATGAGCAGTTCTTC. Translating it yields CASSPSGPYNEQFF.

The gene calls are TRBV9 and TRBJ1-5, with 8 bases lining up with TRBD1. Germline lookup yields CDR1 SGDLS and CDR2 YYNGEE. V gave up 3 bases and J gave up 7 bases; unmatched junction bases: 9. The CDR3 is made up of 15 amino acids. Here the CDR3 reads CASSGTGTGDQPQHF. CDR3 nucleotide sequence: TGTGCCAGCAGCGGCACCGGGACAGGCGACCAGCCCCAGCATTTT.

This clonotype was picked up a small number of times. The genes are TRBV5-1 and TRBJ2-7; 9 bases are shared with TRBD1. The CDR3 has 17 residues. The J segment lost 2 bases and the V segment lost 0 bases, leaving 9 bases of the junction unmatched. From germline, CDR1 is SGHRS and CDR2 YFSETQ. The CDR3 DNA sequence: TGCGCCAGCAGCTTGGCCAAGTTAGGGACAGGGACCTACGAGCAGTACTTC. It translates to CASSLAKLGTGTYEQYF.

This clonotype was seen ten or more times. The chain is built from TRBV5-1 and TRBJ2-3; D is unresolved. Germline loops: CDR1 SGHRS, CDR2 YFSETQ. The CDR3 has 12 amino acids. The V gene lost 5 bases and the J gene lost 5 bases, with 9 bases spanning the gap. The CDR3 spells CASSPVKDTQYF. In DNA, the CDR3 is TGCGCCAGCAGTCCCGTTAAAGATACGCAGTATTTT.

The V gene is TRBV5-1, the J gene TRBJ2-5; 8 bases fit TRBD2. The CDR3 is 15 amino acids. Germline V lookup: CDR1 SGHRS, CDR2 YFSETQ. V shed 4 bases, J shed 4 bases, and the junction held 9 bases outside the gene matches. The CDR3 spells CASSPPTSGVETQYF. The CDR3 nucleotides read TGCGCCAGCAGCCCGCCCACTAGCGGAGTAGAGACCCAGTACTTC.

This clonotype has more than one count but fewer than ten. V gene TRBV7-2 combines with J gene TRBJ2-5; 8 nucleotides align to TRBD2. V was clipped by 3 bases and J by 4 bases; unmatched bases: 7. Germline V gene sequence: CDR1 SGHTA, CDR2 FQGNSA. CDR3 length equals 15 residues. Here the CDR3 DNA reads TGTGCCAGCAGCTTCCCCGGGACTAGGTTAGAGACCCAGTACTTC. Translating it yields CASSFPGTRLETQYF.

The chain recombines TRBV18 with TRBJ2-3, with D unresolved. The CDR3 is 16 amino acids. Germline-derived CDR1 and CDR2 are KGHSH and LQKENI. Trimming took 5 bases from V and 5 from J, leaving 20 bases between them. CDR3: CASSALQYLDGDTQYF. The CDR3 coding sequence is TGTGCCAGCTCAGCTCTACAATACCTGGATGGAGATACGCAGTATTTT.

The chain recombines TRBV20-1 with TRBJ2-1, with 13 bases fitting TRBD2. Per germline, CDR1 DFQATT and CDR2 SNEGSKA (reference sequence). Losses at the gene ends were 5 bases for V and 10 bases for J; bases not matched to a gene: 11. The CDR3 extends over 15 amino acids. The CDR3 is CSAPNGLAGVREQFF. The CDR3 DNA reads TGCAGTGCTCCAAATGGACTAGCGGGAGTTCGAGAGCAGTTCTTC.

There are a few counts of this clonotype. The gene calls are TRBV25-1 and TRBJ2-5; no definite D call. The CDR3 covers 14 residues. Germline values: CDR1 MGHDK, CDR2 SYGVNS. V was cut by 0 bases and J by 4 bases, with 9 bases left in between. Written as DNA, the CDR3 is TGTGCCAGCAGTGAATACGGACCCGGAGAGACCCAGTACTTC. Its protein is CASSEYGPGETQYF.

The gene calls are TRBV30 and TRBJ2-7; the D gene is possibly TRBD2 (5 bases). The CDR3 spans 14 residues. Between the trimmed V and J ends, which lost 8 bases and 0 bases, there was a span of 17 bases. Looked up from germline, CDR1 is GTSNPN and CDR2 is SVGIG (reference sequence). CDR3 loop: CAGRYGVYSYEQYF. In DNA form, the CDR3 reads TGTGCCGGTCGCTACGGGGTCTACTCCTACGAGCAGTACTTC. The variable domain in full, with the rest retrieved from reference TRBV30 and TRBJ2-7, is SQTIHQWPATLVQPVGSPLSLECTVEGTSNPNLYWYRQAAGRGLQLLFYSVGIGQISSEVPQNLSASRPQDRQFILSSKKLLLSDSGFYLCAGRYGVYSYEQYFGPGTRLTVT.

This sequence joins TRBV5-6 and TRBJ1-1; 7 bases align to TRBD1. J gave up 5 bases and V 4 bases, and 2 bases lay outside the gene matches. Per the germline V gene, CDR1 is SGHDT and CDR2 is YYEEEE. The CDR3 sequence is 12 residues long. CDR3 coding DNA: TGTGCCAGCAGCCGGGACAGAACTGAAGCTTTCTTT. Its translation: CASSRDRTEAFF.

This clonotype was detected a few times. The V call is TRBV5-1, the J call TRBJ2-3; 7 bases fit TRBD1. J lost 2 bases, V lost 2 bases, and 11 bases had no gene match. The CDR3 is made up of 17 amino acids. Germline V gives CDR1 SGHRS, CDR2 YFSETQ. In DNA, the CDR3 is TGCGCCAGCAGCTTAGCCATCACGGGACAGAACACAGATACGCAGTATTTT. The encoded protein is CASSLAITGQNTDTQYF.

This clonotype was detected a few times. The rearrangement links TRBV5-6 to TRBJ2-7; 7 positions agree with TRBD1. With V trimmed by 4 bases and J by 0 bases, 4 bases remained unmatched. The CDR3 has 14 residues. Germline CDR1 is SGHDT and CDR2 is YYEEEE. The CDR3 coding sequence is TGTGCCAGCAGCGGGACAGCGGTCTCCTACGAGCAGTACTTC. Its translation: CASSGTAVSYEQYF.

This clonotype was recorded a few times. The V and J genes are TRBV20-1 and TRBJ2-1; no clear D. The CDR3 totals 11 residues. Looked up from germline, CDR1 is DFQATT and CDR2 is SNEGSKA (reference sequence). Trimming removed 5 bases at V and 7 bases at J, with 9 bases between. Here the CDR3 DNA reads TGCAGTGCTCTCTCCGGGAATGAGCAGTTCTTC. This codes for CSALSGNEQFF.

This clonotype was picked up a small number of times. The rearrangement joins TRBV6-1 to TRBJ1-1; no clear D gene. CDR3 size: 14 residues. Germline V CDR1 and CDR2: MNHNS, SASEGT. Trimming cost V 5 bases and J 4 bases, with 14 bases left between them. In nucleotides, the CDR3 is TGTGCCAGCAGTCATGGACGGAAAGGCACTGAAGCTTTCTTT. Its protein is CASSHGRKGTEAFF.

This chain connects TRBV9 to TRBJ1-1, with a tentative D call TRBD1 (6 bases). Trimming stripped 4 bases from V and 5 bases from J, with 18 bases between. This CDR3 comprises 15 residues. Germline V gene data show CDR1 as SGDLS and CDR2 as YYNGEE. CDR3 sequence reads: CASSSDTGKTTEAFF. The CDR3 nucleotides are TGTGCCAGCAGCTCAGATACAGGGAAGACAACTGAAGCTTTCTTT.

The chain couples TRBV20-1 to TRBJ2-2, with D possibly TRBD2 on 6 matching bases. The CDR3 runs to 14 residues. Germline CDR1 reads DFQATT; CDR2 reads SNEGSKA (reference sequence). V dropped 2 bases and J dropped 4 bases, with 11 bases sitting between them. CDR3 in amino acids: CSARRGLGTGELFF. The CDR3 coding sequence is TGCAGTGCTAGACGGGGACTCGGCACCGGGGAGCTGTTTTTT.

This clonotype was counted between two and nine times. This chain connects TRBV6-1 to TRBJ2-5; perhaps TRBD1 as D (5 bases). The V gene lost 4 bases and the J gene lost 0 bases, with 9 bases spanning the gap. CDR1 and CDR2 (germline): MNHNS, SASEGT. CDR3 length equals 14 residues. CDR3 nucleotides: TGTGCCAGCAGTGCGACAGCGTACCAAGAGACCCAGTACTTC. Encoded protein: CASSATAYQETQYF.

This rearrangement joins TRBV5-5 to TRBJ2-1; TRBD2 might be the D (6 bases). The CDR3 contains 17 residues. Germline loops: CDR1 SGHKS, CDR2 YYEKEE (reference sequence). V lost 4 bases, J lost 3 bases, and 20 bases lay in between. This CDR3 reads CASSPEIAAQVYNEQFF. Written as DNA, the CDR3 is TGTGCCAGCAGCCCAGAGATAGCGGCACAAGTCTACAATGAGCAGTTCTTC.

This clonotype has only a few counts. The chain has TRBV29-1 and TRBJ1-1; D gene uncertain. This CDR3 is built from 14 residues. Germline CDR1 and CDR2: SQVTM and ANQGSEA. V was cut by 3 bases and J by 0 bases, with 11 bases left in between. The CDR3 is CSVEPLGLNTEAFF. The CDR3, as DNA: TGCAGCGTTGAGCCTCTGGGGTTGAACACTGAAGCTTTCTTT.

This clonotype was counted between two and nine times. The rearrangement links TRBV12-3 or TRBV12-4 to TRBJ1-2, with unresolved D. The V end lost 0 bases, the J end lost 6 bases, and 17 bases lay between the germline ends. The CDR3 runs to 16 residues. The CDR3 reads CASSLAQSQGTDGYTF. The CDR3 nucleotides are TGTGCCAGCAGTTTAGCCCAAAGCCAAGGAACGGATGGCTACACCTTC.

This clonotype was seen more than once but under ten times. The chain is built from TRBV30 and TRBJ2-1; 7 nucleotides match TRBD2. Germline trimming cut 2 bases from V and 6 bases from J; bases unmatched to any gene: 4. The CDR3 runs 13 residues. Germline CDR1 is GTSNPN and CDR2 is SVGIG (reference sequence). CDR3 coding DNA: TGTGCCTGGAGTTTACCGGGGGGCAATGAGCAGTTCTTC. Amino acid sequence: CAWSLPGGNEQFF.

The V and J genes are TRBV9 and TRBJ2-5; 8 bases map to TRBD2. The CDR3 length is 14 residues. Trimming took 0 bases from V and 3 from J; bases not matched to a gene: 1. Germline V lookup: CDR1 SGDLS, CDR2 YYNGEE. In DNA, the CDR3 is TGTGCCAGCAGCGTAGAACTAGCGGAAGAGACCCAGTACTTC. It codes for CASSVELAEETQYF. The complete variable domain, with remaining parts taken from reference TRBV9 and TRBJ2-5, reads DSGVTQTPKHLITATGQRVTLRCSPRSGDLSVYWYQQSLDQGLQFLIQYYNGEERAKGNILERFSAQQFPDLHSELNLSSLELGDSALYFCASSVELAEETQYFGPGTRLLVL.

The genes are TRBV19 and TRBJ2-6; 9 bases are a match to TRBD1. Looked up from germline, CDR1 is LNHDA and CDR2 is SQIVND (reference sequence). There are 18 residues in the CDR3. Losses at the gene ends were 4 bases for V and 0 bases for J; bases not matched to a gene: 7. The CDR3 nucleotides are TGTGCCAGTAGTACGGACAGGGGTGCCCTCTCTGGGGCCAACGTCCTGACTTTC. This sequence encodes CASSTDRGALSGANVLTF. The variable domain in full, completed from reference TRBV19 and TRBJ2-6, reads DGGITQSPKYLFRKEGQNVTLSCEQNLNHDAMYWYRQDPGQGLRLIYYSQIVNDFQKGDIAEGYSVSREKKESFPLTVTSAQKNPTAFYLCASSTDRGALSGANVLTFGAGSRLTVL.

V usage is TRBV10-3 and J usage is TRBJ2-2; tentatively, D is TRBD2 (6 bases). This CDR3 has 13 amino acids. The germline gives CDR1 ENHRY, CDR2 SYGVKD. V shed 6 bases and J shed 4 bases, with 9 bases lying between them. CDR3: CAIRWDSTGELFF. CDR3 sequence (DNA): TGTGCCATCAGATGGGACTCCACCGGGGAGCTGTTTTTT.

The rearrangement joins TRBV5-1 to TRBJ2-1, with 8 bases identical to TRBD2. Germline values: CDR1 SGHRS, CDR2 YFSETQ. V shed 1 base, J shed 6 bases, and the junction held 6 bases outside the gene matches. This CDR3 contains 15 residues. The CDR3 reads CASSLQGAGGNEQFF. Written as DNA, the CDR3 is TGCGCCAGCAGCTTGCAAGGGGCGGGGGGCAATGAGCAGTTCTTC.

Comments on this clonotype: It may be a read error: a sequence one base away is much more abundant. The genes are TRBV5-1 and TRBJ1-1; 7 bases are a match to TRBD1. Trimming cost V 4 bases and J 4 bases; bases outside gene matches: 13. Germline V gene lookup returns CDR1 SGHRS and CDR2 YFSETQ. This CDR3 has 16 residues. DNA of the CDR3: TGCGCCAGCAGCATCGATTCGACAGGGCTAAGCACTGAAGCTTTCTTT. Translating it yields CASSIDSTGLSTEAFF.

The V call is TRBV15, the J call TRBJ2-3; perhaps TRBD2 as D (6 bases). CDR1 and CDR2 (germline): LNHNV, YYDKDF (reference sequence). The CDR3 totals 19 residues. Trimming took off 5 bases at V and 2 bases at J, with 26 bases between the two ends. The CDR3 DNA reads TGTGCCACCAGCGAAGGTAACATAACCCGGGACTCGTACACAGATACGCAGTATTTT. Translating it yields CATSEGNITRDSYTDTQYF. Full variable domain (rest looked up from reference TRBV15 and TRBJ2-3): DAMVIQNPRYQVTQFGKPVTLSCSQTLNHNVMYWYQQKSSQAPKLLFHYYDKDFNNEADTPDNFQSRRPNTSFCFLDIRSPGLGDTAMYLCATSEGNITRDSYTDTQYFGPGTRLTVL.